Listed below are T cell receptor beta chains from one sample, sequenced in a study of T cell responses to AZD1222 COVID-19 vaccine. This table comes from immunoSEQ multiplex PCR, and its TCRdb copy is limited to in-frame clones, with some not included. The sample has approximately 180,000 clones, about 92% seen once; the top ten hold 10%. Sequences were derived from peripheral blood, sampled on day 0 of AZD1222 vaccination. The receptors were gathered from an adult in good health. Both conserved end residues are part of each CDR3. D genes are given only for firm matches. The size field is filled for only some rows; it gives once, few, many or a size class.

D: NA
length: 16
V: TRBV9
J: TRBJ2-2
size: NA
CDR3: CASSALPTVNTGELFF
DNA: TGTGCCAGCAGCGCCCTCCCGACGGTGAACACCGGGGAGCTGTTTTTT

D: NA
length: 16
V: TRBV7-2
J: TRBJ1-1
size: once
CDR3: CASSLEAAHLNTEAFF
DNA: TGTGCCAGCAGCTTAGAGGCGGCCCATTTGAACACTGAAGCTTTCTTT

D: NA
length: 13
V: TRBV27
J: TRBJ1-5
size: few
CDR3: CASSFGADQPQHF
DNA: TGTGCCAGCAGTTTTGGAGCGGATCAGCCCCAGCATTTT

D: NA
length: 13
V: TRBV2
J: TRBJ1-1
size: NA
CDR3: CASSEETKSEAFF
DNA: TGTGCCAGCAGTGAAGAAACAAAGTCTGAAGCTTTCTTT

D: NA
length: 13
V: TRBV5-4
J: TRBJ1-1
size: NA
CDR3: CASSLRGGLGAFF
DNA: TGTGCCAGCAGCTTAAGGGGGGGGCTTGGGGCTTTCTTT

D: NA
length: 16
V: TRBV6-6
J: TRBJ1-2
size: NA
CDR3: CASRLPSSGTAYGYTF
DNA: TGTGCCAGCAGATTACCCAGCTCGGGGACGGCCTATGGCTACACCTTC

D: NA
length: 14
V: TRBV3-1/TRBV3-2
J: TRBJ1-3
size: NA
CDR3: CASSPQLSGNTIYF
DNA: TGTGCCAGCAGCCCCCAGTTATCTGGAAACACCATATATTTT

D: NA
length: 15
V: TRBV5-1
J: TRBJ1-4
size: NA
CDR3: CASSRGAPGAEKLFF
DNA: TGCGCCAGCAGCCGAGGAGCGCCGGGGGCTGAAAAACTGTTTTTT

D: NA
length: 14
V: TRBV18
J: TRBJ1-6
size: NA
CDR3: CASSPKEASSPLHF
DNA: TGTGCCAGCTCACCAAAGGAGGCCTCTTCACCCCTCCACTTT

D: NA
length: 12
V: TRBV12-5
J: TRBJ1-1
size: NA
CDR3: CASALAGHTWIF
DNA: TGTGCTAGTGCTCTAGCGGGACACACGTGGATATTT

D: TRBD1
length: 14
V: TRBV27
J: TRBJ2-3
size: NA
CDR3: CASSPDRVPDTQYF
DNA: TGTGCCAGCAGCCCCGACAGGGTCCCAGATACGCAGTATTTT

D: NA
length: 14
V: TRBV7-3
J: TRBJ1-1
size: NA
CDR3: CASSLGSQNTEAFF
DNA: TGTGCCAGCAGCTTAGGCAGCCAGAACACTGAAGCTTTCTTT

D: NA
length: 15
V: TRBV28
J: TRBJ2-7
size: NA
CDR3: CASSLGYSVSYEQYF
DNA: TGTGCCAGCAGTTTAGGATACAGCGTCTCCTACGAGCAGTACTTC

D: NA
length: 14
V: TRBV5-1
J: TRBJ1-2
size: NA
CDR3: CASSPGQLNYGYTF
DNA: TGCGCCAGCAGCCCTGGACAGCTCAACTATGGCTACACCTTC

D: TRBD1
length: 13
V: TRBV6-5
J: TRBJ1-2
size: NA
CDR3: CASSQTGSPGYTF
DNA: TGTGCCAGCAGCCAGACAGGGTCCCCTGGCTACACCTTC

D: TRBD1
length: 16
V: TRBV14
J: TRBJ1-2
size: NA
CDR3: CASSSGTATANYGYTF
DNA: TGTGCCAGCAGCTCGGGGACAGCGACGGCTAACTATGGCTACACCTTC

D: NA
length: 14
V: TRBV2
J: TRBJ2-1
size: NA
CDR3: CASSESGFTNEQFF
DNA: TGTGCCAGCAGTGAATCGGGCTTCACCAATGAGCAGTTCTTC

D: NA
length: 14
V: TRBV5-1
J: TRBJ1-4
size: once
CDR3: CASSFGQSFEKLFF
DNA: TGCGCCAGCAGCTTTGGACAGAGTTTTGAAAAACTGTTTTTT

D: TRBD1
length: 15
V: TRBV19
J: TRBJ1-6
size: NA
CDR3: CASSKAAGGDSPLHF
DNA: TGTGCCAGTAGTAAGGCCGCAGGGGGCGACTCACCCCTCCACTTT

D: NA
length: 14
V: TRBV5-8
J: TRBJ1-5
size: NA
CDR3: CASKIGQENQPQHF
DNA: TGTGCCAGCAAAATTGGACAAGAGAATCAGCCCCAGCATTTT

D: NA
length: 16
V: TRBV5-1
J: TRBJ2-6
size: NA
CDR3: CASSLAGAESANVLTF
DNA: TGCGCCAGCAGCTTAGCCGGAGCCGAATCGGCCAACGTCCTGACTTTC

D: NA
length: 17
V: TRBV11-2
J: TRBJ1-2
size: NA
CDR3: CASSPLLRTDKGYGYTF
DNA: TGTGCCAGCAGCCCGCTACTTAGGACCGACAAGGGCTATGGCTACACCTTC

D: NA
length: 14
V: TRBV5-8
J: TRBJ2-3
size: NA
CDR3: CASSSSDLTDTQYF
DNA: TGTGCCAGCAGCTCCTCCGACCTCACAGATACGCAGTATTTT